The next 32 T cell receptor beta chains were all read from a single sample in a study of blood T cell repertoires in COVID-19. The method was immunoSEQ multiplex PCR; TCRdb's version includes in-frame clones alone and lacks a portion of them. Found here are approximately 470,000 clones, about nine tenths of them singletons; the top ten hold 0.65% to 0.9%. Sequencing was performed on PBMCs or T cells enriched from blood (not recorded which). Receptor source: a woman aged 18-29 years who had recovered from COVID-19.

This chain joins TRBV5-5 and TRBJ1-2; no firm D call. CDR3 length: 11 amino acids. Germline V gene sequence: CDR1 SGHKS, CDR2 YYEKEE (reference sequence). Trimming shortened V by 1 base and J by 9 bases, and 7 bases separated the two germline ends. The CDR3 loop is CASSLSGSYTF. CDR3 nucleotides: TGTGCCAGCAGCTTGTCGGGGAGCTACACCTTC.

The V gene is TRBV4-1, the J gene TRBJ2-1; TRBD2 matches at 8 bases. J gave up 4 bases and V 0 bases, and 2 bases lay outside the gene matches. Germline CDR1 is MGHRA and CDR2 is YSYEKL. This CDR3 contains 15 residues. This CDR3 is CASSQDAGGYNEQFF. The CDR3 DNA is TGCGCCAGCAGCCAAGATGCGGGGGGATACAATGAGCAGTTCTTC.

The chain links TRBV5-1 to TRBJ2-1; 9 nucleotides match TRBD1. Germline CDR1 reads SGHRS; CDR2 reads YFSETQ. V was clipped by 0 bases and J by 6 bases; unmatched bases: 7. The CDR3 totals 16 residues. The CDR3 loop reads CASSLGRTGASNEQFF. CDR3 bases: TGCGCCAGCAGCTTGGGGAGGACAGGGGCTTCCAATGAGCAGTTCTTC.

The chain's CDR3 is CAWSGVKASGRQETQYF. The CDR3, as DNA: TGTGCCTGGAGTGGGGTAAAGGCTAGCGGGAGGCAAGAGACCCAGTACTTC. The chain joins TRBV30 to TRBJ2-5; 11 bases map to TRBD2. After removal of 1 base from V and 2 bases from J, the junction contained 9 bases not matched to a gene. Germline V gene lookup returns CDR1 GTSNPN and CDR2 SVGIG (reference sequence). The CDR3 spans 17 residues.

The J gene is TRBJ2-7, the V gene TRBV7-2; 14 nucleotides agree with TRBD2. V lost 4 bases and J lost 3; bases outside the gene matches: 8. The CDR3 is 17 amino acids. The germline V gene has CDR1 SGHTA and CDR2 FQGNSA. The CDR3 coding sequence is TGTGCCAGCAGCTCCCTAGTGGGACTAGCGGGGGACTACGAGCAGTACTTC. Residues: CASSSLVGLAGDYEQYF.

Here the CDR3 reads CASSLLGGGNTEAFF. CDR3 DNA: TGCGCCAGCAGCTTGCTGGGGGGGGGTAACACTGAAGCTTTCTTT. The chain couples TRBV5-1 to TRBJ1-1; TRBD1 might be the D (5 bases). V lost 1 base to trimming and J lost 2 bases, with 12 bases between them. The CDR3 loop spans 15 amino acids. The V gene's germline CDR1 is SGHRS and CDR2 YFSETQ. The complete variable domain, with remaining parts taken from reference TRBV5-1 and TRBJ1-1, reads KAGVTQTPRYLIKTRGQQVTLSCSPISGHRSVSWYQQTPGQGLQFLFEYFSETQRNKGNFPGRFSGRQFSNSRSEMNVSTLELGDSALYLCASSLLGGGNTEAFFGQGTRLTVV.

The chain employs TRBV28 and TRBJ1-6, with D maybe TRBD1 (5 bases). The CDR3 extends over 14 amino acids. Trimming took 4 bases from V and 9 from J, leaving 13 bases between them. Germline V gene lookup returns CDR1 MDHEN and CDR2 SYDVKM. The CDR3 DNA is TGTGCCAGCAGTTCCACGACAGTTTTTTCACCCCTCCACTTT. Translation: CASSSTTVFSPLHF.

V gene TRBV9 combines with J gene TRBJ1-1; 11 positions agree with TRBD1. Germline-derived CDR1 and CDR2 are SGDLS and YYNGEE. The CDR3 runs 14 residues. J was trimmed by 5 bases and V by 4 bases; bases with no gene match: 4. The CDR3: CASSSGDRGTEAFF. The CDR3 bases are TGTGCCAGCAGCTCGGGGGACAGGGGGACTGAAGCTTTCTTT.

CDR3 residues: CASSDRGGATEAFF. DNA for the CDR3: TGTGCCAGCAGTGATAGGGGGGGAGCCACTGAAGCTTTCTTT. The chain carries TRBV6-1 and TRBJ1-1, with D perhaps matching TRBD1 (6 bases). The germline V gene has CDR1 MNHNS and CDR2 SASEGT. Trimming stripped 3 bases from V and 4 bases from J, with 12 bases between. This CDR3 region has 14 residues.

The chain couples TRBV2 to TRBJ2-3; 8 nucleotides line up with TRBD2. Germline V gene sequence: CDR1 SNHLY, CDR2 FYNNEI. The CDR3 extends over 14 amino acids. The J segment lost 5 bases and the V segment lost 6 bases, leaving 7 bases of the junction unmatched. Here the CDR3 DNA reads TGTGCCAGCAGCGTCTTCGGGGGGGAAGATACGCAGTATTTT. It codes for CASSVFGGEDTQYF.

J is TRBJ2-5 and V is TRBV5-1; tentative D call: TRBD2 (5 bases). The CDR3 has 17 amino acids. With 1 base removed from V and 5 bases from J, the gap between germline ends came to 21 bases. Germline V gene lookup returns CDR1 SGHRS and CDR2 YFSETQ. The CDR3 reads CASSLLFWTPPGETQYF. The CDR3 nucleotides are TGCGCCAGCAGCTTGTTATTTTGGACTCCCCCGGGGGAGACCCAGTACTTC.

V usage is TRBV24-1 and J usage is TRBJ2-3; 9 positions agree with TRBD2. Germline CDR1 KGHDR, CDR2 SFDVKD. Unmatched junction bases numbered 7, after V lost 2 bases and J lost 2 bases. The CDR3 contains 17 residues. The CDR3 DNA is TGTGCCACCAGTGATTCCTCCCCTAGCGGGGCCACAGATACGCAGTATTTT. This codes for CATSDSSPSGATDTQYF.

The chain carries TRBV2 and TRBJ1-5; D is ambiguous. The V end lost 2 bases, the J end lost 6 bases, and 14 bases lay between the germline ends. This CDR3 region has 15 residues. Germline values: CDR1 SNHLY, CDR2 FYNNEI. The CDR3 region has the DNA TGTGCCAGCAGTGAAAATCCCCCGGGAAGTCAGCCCCAGCATTTT. Amino acids: CASSENPPGSQPQHF.

This chain links TRBV30 with TRBJ1-3; D call uncertain. Germline values: CDR1 GTSNPN, CDR2 SVGIG (reference sequence). CDR3 size: 12 residues. Trimming cost V 2 bases and J 5 bases, with 7 bases left between them. CDR3 sequence: CAWSRDRNTIYF. Written as DNA, the CDR3 is TGTGCCTGGAGTCGGGATAGAAACACCATATATTTT. The complete variable domain, with remaining parts taken from reference TRBV30 and TRBJ1-3, reads SQTIHQWPATLVQPVGSPLSLECTVEGTSNPNLYWYRQAAGRGLQLLFYSVGIGQISSEVPQNLSASRPQDRQFILSSKKLLLSDSGFYLCAWSRDRNTIYFGEGSWLTVV.

J is TRBJ2-3 and V is TRBV5-1; 11 bases map to TRBD2. Trimming at V came to 4 bases and at J to 1 base, leaving 5 bases not matched to a gene. Germline V gene sequence: CDR1 SGHRS, CDR2 YFSETQ. The CDR3 has 16 residues. This chain's CDR3 is CASSTQLAGGTDTQYF. The CDR3 DNA follows: TGCGCCAGCAGCACCCAACTAGCGGGGGGCACAGATACGCAGTATTTT.

This clone has just one count. The chain couples TRBV10-2 to TRBJ1-5, with D unresolved. CDR1 and CDR2 from the germline V gene are WSHSY and SAAADI. CDR3 length: 18 residues. V was clipped by 2 bases and J by 0 bases, with 17 bases between them. CDR3 loop: CASSEGGVGLDSNQPQHF. The CDR3 bases are TGCGCCAGCAGTGAGGGCGGGGTCGGCCTTGATAGCAATCAGCCCCAGCATTTT.

The chain links TRBV6-2 or TRBV6-3 to TRBJ2-7; 9 nucleotides line up with TRBD1. Per germline, CDR1 MNHEY and CDR2 SVGEGT. V lost 2 bases, J lost 3 bases, and 2 bases stayed unmatched. There are 14 residues in the CDR3. CDR3 loop: CASSYGTGLYEQYF. The CDR3 nucleotides are TGTGCCAGCAGTTACGGGACAGGGCTCTACGAGCAGTACTTC.

The chain couples TRBV7-2 to TRBJ2-5, with 9 positions matching TRBD2. J was trimmed by 6 bases and V by 4 bases; bases with no gene match: 6. Germline lookup yields CDR1 SGHTA and CDR2 FQGNSA. There are 14 residues in the CDR3. CDR3 residues: CASSSRGGLKTQYF. The CDR3 DNA follows: TGTGCCAGCAGCTCGCGGGGGGGCCTAAAGACCCAGTACTTC.

V and J are TRBV25-1 and TRBJ2-1, with TRBD1 as a possible D gene (6 bases). V lost 5 bases and J 5 bases, leaving 16 bases between the germline ends. This CDR3 is built from 15 residues. Per germline, CDR1 MGHDK and CDR2 SYGVNS. The CDR3: CASSLRGSGNNEQFF. The DNA of the CDR3 is TGTGCCAGCAGTCTAAGGGGGTCCGGTAACAATGAGCAGTTCTTC. Filled out from reference TRBV25-1 and TRBJ2-1, the complete variable domain reads EADIYQTPRYLVIGTGKKITLECSQTMGHDKMYWYQQDPGMELHLIHYSYGVNSTEKGDLSSESTVSRIRTEHFPLTLESARPSHTSQYLCASSLRGSGNNEQFFGPGTRLTVL.

A few counts support this clone. The chain combines TRBV5-5 with TRBJ1-6; D is unclear. The CDR3 length is 15 residues. V was shortened by 2 bases and J by 4 bases, with 10 bases between the two germline ends. Germline CDR1 and CDR2: SGHKS and YYEKEE (reference sequence). CDR3 bases: TGTGCCAGCAGCTTCCTAACAGCTTATAATTCACCCCTCCACTTT. Encoded protein: CASSFLTAYNSPLHF.

This chain connects TRBV5-1 to TRBJ2-1, with a weak D call TRBD1 (6 bases). Germline V gene data show CDR1 as SGHRS and CDR2 as YFSETQ. CDR3 size: 16 residues. V gave up 4 bases and J gave up 4 bases, with 18 bases separating them. The CDR3 reads CASSPKPQGLYNEQFF. In DNA, the CDR3 is TGCGCCAGCAGCCCGAAACCCCAGGGGTTGTACAATGAGCAGTTCTTC. Using reference TRBV5-1 and TRBJ2-1 for the parts outside the CDR3, the full variable domain is KAGVTQTPRYLIKTRGQQVTLSCSPISGHRSVSWYQQTPGQGLQFLFEYFSETQRNKGNFPGRFSGRQFSNSRSEMNVSTLELGDSALYLCASSPKPQGLYNEQFFGPGTRLTVL.

This rearrangement joins TRBV19 to TRBJ2-5, with D perhaps TRBD1 (6 bases). Trimming took 7 bases from V and 1 from J, leaving 10 bases between them. The CDR3 runs 13 residues. From germline, CDR1 is LNHDA and CDR2 SQIVND (reference sequence). The CDR3 DNA reads TGTGCCAGTACAACAGGGACCCAAGAGACCCAGTACTTC. The encoded protein is CASTTGTQETQYF.

This CDR3 reads CAWRVYGANVLTF. The DNA of the CDR3 is TGTGCCTGGAGGGTCTATGGGGCCAACGTCCTGACTTTC. This rearrangement joins TRBV30 to TRBJ2-6; D is ambiguous. The V end lost 3 bases, the J end lost 3 bases, and 6 bases lay between the germline ends. The V gene's germline CDR1 is GTSNPN and CDR2 SVGIG (reference sequence). This CDR3 has 13 residues.

The rearrangement joins TRBV2 to TRBJ2-5; D is possibly TRBD2 (6 bases). Germline CDR1 SNHLY, CDR2 FYNNEI. Trimming cost V 8 bases and J 3 bases, with 7 bases left between them. The CDR3 covers 11 residues. This chain's CDR3 is CASGGEETQYF. DNA of the CDR3: TGTGCCAGCGGCGGGGAAGAGACCCAGTACTTC.

This chain uses TRBV4-1 with TRBJ2-1, with D perhaps matching TRBD2 (5 bases). There are 18 residues in the CDR3. Between the trimmed V and J ends, which lost 0 bases and 0 bases, there was a span of 15 bases. Germline V gene lookup returns CDR1 MGHRA and CDR2 YSYEKL. CDR3 protein: CASSQERSLTSSYNEQFF. The DNA for the CDR3 is TGCGCCAGCAGCCAAGAAAGGAGTCTCACTAGCTCCTACAATGAGCAGTTCTTC.

V is TRBV28 and J is TRBJ1-1, with a tentative D call TRBD1 (5 bases). Looked up from germline, CDR1 is MDHEN and CDR2 is SYDVKM. The CDR3 has 16 amino acids. V dropped 2 bases and J dropped 2 bases, with 15 bases sitting between them. This CDR3 reads CASSLGRNRINTEAFF. Here the CDR3 DNA reads TGTGCCAGCAGTTTAGGCCGGAACAGGATTAACACTGAAGCTTTCTTT.

V and J are TRBV7-9 and TRBJ2-7; 7 bases line up with TRBD2. The V gene's germline CDR1 is SEHNR and CDR2 FQNEAQ (reference sequence). J lost 1 base, V lost 0 bases, and 0 bases had no gene match. CDR3 length: 14 amino acids. CDR3 residues: CASSLAGRSYEQYF. CDR3 nucleotide sequence: TGTGCCAGCAGCTTAGCCGGGAGGTCCTACGAGCAGTACTTC.

This chain connects TRBV28 to TRBJ1-1; D perhaps matches TRBD1 (5 bases). Germline CDR1 reads MDHEN; CDR2 reads SYDVKM. The CDR3 length is 14 residues. The germline V and J ends were trimmed by 4 bases and 2 bases, with 11 bases remaining between them. The CDR3 loop is CASSWGGGNTEAFF. CDR3 bases: TGTGCCAGCAGTTGGGGCGGGGGTAACACTGAAGCTTTCTTT.

The J gene is TRBJ2-1, the V gene TRBV10-2; 8 bases are a match to TRBD2. The CDR3 is 16 residues long. Losses at the gene ends were 5 bases for V and 1 base for J; bases not matched to a gene: 7. CDR1 is WSHSY and CDR2 is SAAADI in the germline V gene. CDR3: CASSIRLALSYNEQFF. DNA of the CDR3: TGCGCCAGCAGTATAAGACTAGCGCTATCCTACAATGAGCAGTTCTTC.

The CDR3 region is CASRIGAFETYEQYF. CDR3 bases: TGTGCCAGCAGAATAGGGGCATTTGAAACCTACGAGCAGTACTTC. The rearrangement links TRBV6-5 to TRBJ2-7; D is perhaps TRBD1 (5 bases). The ends were cut back, 6 bases at V and 2 bases at J, with 17 bases in the middle. Germline V gene data show CDR1 as MNHEY and CDR2 as SVGAGI. The CDR3 sequence is 15 residues long.

On this clone itself: The same CDR3 can be traced to other DNA sequences in this sample. The rearrangement joins TRBV5-1 to TRBJ2-3; 11 nucleotides line up with TRBD1. Germline loops: CDR1 SGHRS, CDR2 YFSETQ. The CDR3 is 14 residues long. The V and J ends lost 7 bases and 0 bases, in that order; junction bases with no gene match: 1. Here the CDR3 reads CASGQGASTDTQYF. The DNA for the CDR3 is TGCGCCAGCGGACAGGGGGCTAGCACAGATACGCAGTATTTT.

This CDR3 is CSVESGQGGYNEQFF. The CDR3 bases are TGCAGCGTTGAATCCGGACAGGGCGGATACAATGAGCAGTTCTTC. The chain employs TRBV29-1 and TRBJ2-1; 8 positions agree with TRBD1. After removal of 2 bases from V and 4 bases from J, the junction contained 7 bases not matched to a gene. There are 15 residues in the CDR3. Germline V gives CDR1 SQVTM, CDR2 ANQGSEA.